The 23 T cell receptor beta chains below come from one sample, sequenced in a study of blood T cell repertoires in COVID-19 (dated by TCRdb to about 2020). Library preparation employed the immunoSEQ multiplex PCR assay. This is the immuneACCESS table as TCRdb keeps it, with only in-frame sequences that have V and J called. A part of the clones is gone; compared with another copy, unresolved V genes explain less than half, and the rest is unexplained. The sample table contains approximately 280,000 clones; only one count was recorded for 85% of them. The ten most abundant clones make up 2.5% to 3% of the sample. Material for sequencing was PBMCs or T cells enriched from blood (not recorded which). The receptors were gathered from a woman between 50 and 59 years old who had recovered from COVID-19.

The V call is TRBV3-1 (or the pseudogene TRBV3-2), the J call TRBJ1-1; TRBD1 matches 7 bases. V trimming: 4 bases; J trimming: 14 bases; junction bases outside the gene matches: 16. The CDR3 sequence is 14 residues long. Germline CDR1 reads LGHDT; CDR2 reads YNNKEL (reference sequence). CDR3 nucleotides: TGTGCCAGCAGCCCACCGGGACAGCTTGATAGAGGCTTCTTT. It specifies CASSPPGQLDRGFF.

This sequence joins TRBV19 and TRBJ1-1; D ambiguous. CDR3 size: 12 residues. Trimming took off 8 bases at V and 7 bases at J, with 14 bases between the two ends. The V gene's germline CDR1 is LNHDA and CDR2 SQIVND (reference sequence). CDR3 nucleotide sequence: TGTGCCAGTTCTAGGAGGGTGAATGAAGCTTTCTTT. As protein: CASSRRVNEAFF.

This chain joins TRBV19 and TRBJ2-4; 10 positions agree with TRBD2. This CDR3 region has 15 residues. The V segment lost 4 bases and the J segment 8 bases; nucleotides outside the gene matches: 8. Germline V gene sequence: CDR1 LNHDA, CDR2 SQIVND (reference sequence). As DNA, the CDR3 is TGTGCCAGTAGTACCCGCCTAGCGGGAGAGGACATTCAGTACTTC. Translated, it gives CASSTRLAGEDIQYF.

This clone was observed a single time. The chain is built from TRBV6-5 and TRBJ2-3; TRBD2 aligns across 8 bases. The CDR3 runs to 13 residues. The germline V gene encodes CDR1 MNHEY and CDR2 SVGAGI. The trim removed 2 bases at V and 6 bases at J, leaving 1 base unmatched. The CDR3: CASSYRLADTQYF. The CDR3 DNA follows: TGTGCCAGCAGTTACAGACTAGCGGATACGCAGTATTTT.

This chain connects TRBV28 to TRBJ2-7; no clear D gene. CDR3 length equals 12 residues. Germline CDR1 MDHEN, CDR2 SYDVKM. Trimming left V 7 bases short and J 2 bases short, with 9 bases between. The CDR3 reads CASTTEAYEQYF. The CDR3 DNA reads as TGTGCCAGCACCACTGAGGCCTACGAGCAGTACTTC.

The rearrangement joins TRBV7-9 to TRBJ2-5; D possibly corresponds to TRBD2 (5 bases). The CDR3 sequence is 14 residues long. Trimming left V 1 base short and J 5 bases short, with 11 bases between. Germline CDR1 and CDR2: SEHNR and FQNEAQ (reference sequence). The CDR3 spells CASSLGRAQETQYF. Here the CDR3 DNA reads TGTGCCAGCAGCTTAGGGCGGGCACAGGAGACCCAGTACTTC.

CDR3 in amino acids: CASRTGTSGGAGNEQFF. The CDR3 region has the DNA TGTGCCAGCAGGACCGGGACTAGCGGGGGGGCCGGCAATGAGCAGTTCTTC. The genes are TRBV28 and TRBJ2-1, with 16 bases fitting TRBD2. The germline CDR1 and CDR2 sequences are MDHEN and SYDVKM. Trimming removed 6 bases from V and 6 bases from J; junction bases left unmatched: 8. CDR3 size: 17 residues.

V gene TRBV7-5 combines with J gene TRBJ1-6; the DNA was not used to check the table's D call, TRBD1. TRBV7-5 is a listed pseudogene. This CDR3 has 23 amino acids. The CDR3 region is CVRSSTARTGSKTTSSYNSPLHF. CDR3 sequence (DNA): TGTGTCAGAAGCTCGACCGCTCGGACAGGGTCCAAAACGACCAGCTCCTATAATTCACCCCTCCACTTT.

The rearrangement uses TRBV7-9 and TRBJ2-7, with 9 nucleotides matching TRBD2. Germline V CDR1 and CDR2: SEHNR, FQNEAQ (reference sequence). V gave up 5 bases and J gave up 3 bases; unmatched junction bases: 2. The CDR3 runs to 13 residues. The CDR3 DNA follows: TGTGCCAGCAGCCGACTAGCGGACTACGAGCAGTACTTC. This translates into CASSRLADYEQYF.

Comments on this clone: A junction end diverges from the germline sequence, so it may reflect a read error. This sequence joins TRBV4-1 and TRBJ1-6; 11 bases match TRBD1. This CDR3 contains 20 residues. Germline assignment: CDR1 MGHRA and CDR2 YSYEKL. CDR3 in DNA: TGCGCCAGCAGCCAAGAGCCCCTTCGGACAGGGGGCTCCTCTAATTCACCCCTCCACTTT. Its protein is CASSQEPLRTGGSSNSPLHF.

This clone has a handful of counts. The CDR3 sequence: CASSSPPEPQHF. The CDR3 DNA is TGTGCCAGCAGTTCCCCCCCCGAGCCCCAGCATTTT. The V call is TRBV28, the J call TRBJ1-5; no clear D. This CDR3 contains 12 residues. Deletions cut 4 bases from V and 8 bases from J, with 9 bases between. Germline V gene lookup returns CDR1 MDHEN and CDR2 SYDVKM.

V usage is TRBV5-6 and J usage is TRBJ2-3; D is perhaps TRBD2 (5 bases). Germline V lookup: CDR1 SGHDT, CDR2 YYEEEE. CDR3 length: 15 residues. V was shortened by 2 bases and J by 0 bases, with 10 bases between the two germline ends. The CDR3 DNA is TGTGCCAGCAGCTTAGGCGGGCTGAGCACAGATACGCAGTATTTT. It encodes CASSLGGLSTDTQYF. Looking up the rest from reference TRBV5-6 and TRBJ2-3 gives the full variable domain: DAGVTQSPTHLIKTRGQQVTLRCSPKSGHDTVSWYQQALGQGPQFIFQYYEEEERQRGNFPDRFSGHQFPNYSSELNVNALLLGDSALYLCASSLGGLSTDTQYFGPGTRLTVL.

This sequence joins TRBV11-3 and TRBJ2-7, with D possibly being TRBD1 (5 bases). The CDR3 runs 14 residues. Between the trimmed V and J ends, which lost 5 bases and 0 bases, there was a span of 11 bases. Germline CDR1 is SGHNT and CDR2 is YENEEA. The CDR3 reads CASSKGRASYEQYF. Here the CDR3 DNA reads TGTGCCAGCAGCAAAGGCAGGGCCTCCTACGAGCAGTACTTC.

The chain employs TRBV3-1 (or the pseudogene TRBV3-2) and TRBJ1-4; TRBD1 matches 8 bases. V lost 2 bases and J lost 8; bases outside the gene matches: 4. Germline-derived CDR1 and CDR2 are LGHDT and YNNKEL (reference sequence). The CDR3 totals 14 residues. As DNA, the CDR3 is TGTGCCAGCAGCCAACGGACAGGGCAGGAAAAACTGTTTTTT. This gives the protein CASSQRTGQEKLFF.

The rearrangement joins TRBV7-2 to TRBJ2-7; no definite D call. Trimming left V 1 base short and J 3 bases short, with 10 bases between. The CDR3 contains 14 residues. Germline loops: CDR1 SGHTA, CDR2 FQGNSA. CDR3 protein: CASSLDPGFYEQYF. The CDR3, as DNA: TGTGCCAGCAGCTTAGACCCAGGCTTCTACGAGCAGTACTTC.

V and J are TRBV30 and TRBJ2-2; 8 bases match TRBD2. V dropped 4 bases and J dropped 5; count of bases not matched to a gene: 9. This CDR3 region has 15 residues. In germline, CDR1 is GTSNPN, CDR2 SVGIG (reference sequence). The CDR3 is CAWNGPSGSTGELFF. CDR3 sequence (DNA): TGTGCCTGGAACGGCCCCAGCGGGAGTACCGGGGAGCTGTTTTTT. The complete variable domain, with remaining parts taken from reference TRBV30 and TRBJ2-2, reads SQTIHQWPATLVQPVGSPLSLECTVEGTSNPNLYWYRQAAGRGLQLLFYSVGIGQISSEVPQNLSASRPQDRQFILSSKKLLLSDSGFYLCAWNGPSGSTGELFFGEGSRLTVL.

This clone was detected only a few times. The gene calls are TRBV25-1 and TRBJ1-3; D gene ambiguous. Germline-derived CDR1 and CDR2 are MGHDK and SYGVNS. The CDR3 runs to 15 residues. Trimming took off 3 bases at V and 0 bases at J, with 9 bases between the two ends. CDR3: CASSDGGGSGNTIYF. Written as DNA, the CDR3 is TGTGCCAGCAGTGACGGCGGAGGCTCTGGAAACACCATATATTTT.

The chain joins TRBV24-1 to TRBJ1-5; D remains unclear. V lost 9 bases and J 0 bases, leaving 8 bases between the germline ends. The CDR3 runs 13 residues. CDR1 and CDR2 from the germline V gene are KGHDR and SFDVKD. Here the CDR3 reads CATQENSNQPQHF. The CDR3 DNA follows: TGTGCCACCCAGGAAAATAGCAATCAGCCCCAGCATTTT.

The chain couples TRBV12-5 to TRBJ2-1, with 7 bases that match TRBD1. Germline V gives CDR1 LGHNT, CDR2 FRNRAP. Germline trimming cut 1 base from V and 1 base from J; bases unmatched to any gene: 10. The CDR3 sequence is 18 residues long. The CDR3 spells CASGLGTLDRASYNEQFF. CDR3 coding DNA: TGTGCTAGTGGTTTGGGCACTTTAGACAGGGCGTCCTACAATGAGCAGTTCTTC.

The chain employs TRBV27 and TRBJ1-2; perhaps TRBD1 as D (5 bases). The V end was cut by 5 bases, the J end by 3 bases, with 10 bases between. The length of the CDR3 is 13 residues. Germline V gene lookup returns CDR1 MNHEY and CDR2 SMNVEV (reference sequence). The CDR3 bases are TGTGCCAGCAGTGCGGACACCTACTATGGCTACACCTTC. Translated: CASSADTYYGYTF.

This clone was observed a handful of times. The V gene is TRBV5-5, the J gene TRBJ1-1; 8 bases line up with TRBD1. The CDR3 consists of 17 residues. The J segment lost 4 bases and the V segment lost 2 bases, leaving 13 bases of the junction unmatched. Germline V gives CDR1 SGHKS, CDR2 YYEKEE (reference sequence). The chain's CDR3 is CASSFRSGRGRGTEAFF. For the CDR3, the DNA is TGTGCCAGCAGCTTTCGTTCCGGCAGGGGGCGGGGCACTGAAGCTTTCTTT.

The rearrangement links TRBV28 to TRBJ2-1; 8 nucleotides match TRBD2. The germline V gene has CDR1 MDHEN and CDR2 SYDVKM. The CDR3 runs to 15 residues. J was trimmed by 6 bases and V by 5 bases; bases with no gene match: 9. The CDR3 region has the DNA TGTGCCAGCAGTCCACTGCGACGGGGGGGCAATGAGCAGTTCTTC. Its protein is CASSPLRRGGNEQFF.

This chain links TRBV12-5 with TRBJ2-2, with no clear D. Germline loops: CDR1 LGHNT, CDR2 FRNRAP. Trimming removed 0 bases at V and 4 bases at J, with 6 bases between. This CDR3 spans 14 amino acids. The CDR3 sequence is CASGLVTGTGELFF. As DNA, the CDR3 is TGTGCTAGTGGTTTGGTAACCGGCACCGGGGAGCTGTTTTTT. The full variable domain, its missing parts supplied by reference TRBV12-5 and TRBJ2-2, is DARVTQTPRHKVTEMGQEVTMRCQPILGHNTVFWYRQTMMQGLELLAYFRNRAPLDDSGMPKDRFSAEMPDATLATLKIQPSEPRDSAVYFCASGLVTGTGELFFGEGSRLTVL.